This T cell receptor (beta chain) was documented in a study of cytomegalovirus exposure and HLA in healthy donors. Study summary: There were some 410 genotyped donors. Of these, 75% to 90% fell in the genetic ancestry cluster associated with self-reported Caucasian donors.

V was clipped by 0 bases and J by 1 base, with 4 bases between them. The CDR3 totals 14 residues. From germline, CDR1 is SGDLS and CDR2 YYNGEE. PCR primers comprised 60 Vbeta and 13 Jbeta primers. In the original processing: Later, an analysis found around 80 million unique TCR beta chains, and approximately 10 million of these were shared. Repertoires were generated with immunoSEQ multiplex PCR, while TCRdb's copy carries only in-frame clones and drops some. V and J calls plus clone size are reproduced from that table; the DNA served to infer D and trimming. Seen here are under 250,000 clones, approximately 82% observed once, and the top ten hold 3.8%. As for this clone: Its antigen remains unidentified.

Donors had nominal health at sampling but likely had unrecorded immune exposures. Study-wide results and caveats: Upon later analysis, HLA-associated TCR beta chains proved more clonally expanded than other, equally common chains.

The sequence was obtained from a male donor in good health and CMV-seronegative. This sequence joins TRBV9 and TRBJ2-2, with D unclear. Sequencing input: PBMCs. This CDR3 is CASSVAMNTGELFF. CDR3 bases: TGTGCCAGCAGCGTAGCTATGAACACCGGGGAGCTGTTTTTT.